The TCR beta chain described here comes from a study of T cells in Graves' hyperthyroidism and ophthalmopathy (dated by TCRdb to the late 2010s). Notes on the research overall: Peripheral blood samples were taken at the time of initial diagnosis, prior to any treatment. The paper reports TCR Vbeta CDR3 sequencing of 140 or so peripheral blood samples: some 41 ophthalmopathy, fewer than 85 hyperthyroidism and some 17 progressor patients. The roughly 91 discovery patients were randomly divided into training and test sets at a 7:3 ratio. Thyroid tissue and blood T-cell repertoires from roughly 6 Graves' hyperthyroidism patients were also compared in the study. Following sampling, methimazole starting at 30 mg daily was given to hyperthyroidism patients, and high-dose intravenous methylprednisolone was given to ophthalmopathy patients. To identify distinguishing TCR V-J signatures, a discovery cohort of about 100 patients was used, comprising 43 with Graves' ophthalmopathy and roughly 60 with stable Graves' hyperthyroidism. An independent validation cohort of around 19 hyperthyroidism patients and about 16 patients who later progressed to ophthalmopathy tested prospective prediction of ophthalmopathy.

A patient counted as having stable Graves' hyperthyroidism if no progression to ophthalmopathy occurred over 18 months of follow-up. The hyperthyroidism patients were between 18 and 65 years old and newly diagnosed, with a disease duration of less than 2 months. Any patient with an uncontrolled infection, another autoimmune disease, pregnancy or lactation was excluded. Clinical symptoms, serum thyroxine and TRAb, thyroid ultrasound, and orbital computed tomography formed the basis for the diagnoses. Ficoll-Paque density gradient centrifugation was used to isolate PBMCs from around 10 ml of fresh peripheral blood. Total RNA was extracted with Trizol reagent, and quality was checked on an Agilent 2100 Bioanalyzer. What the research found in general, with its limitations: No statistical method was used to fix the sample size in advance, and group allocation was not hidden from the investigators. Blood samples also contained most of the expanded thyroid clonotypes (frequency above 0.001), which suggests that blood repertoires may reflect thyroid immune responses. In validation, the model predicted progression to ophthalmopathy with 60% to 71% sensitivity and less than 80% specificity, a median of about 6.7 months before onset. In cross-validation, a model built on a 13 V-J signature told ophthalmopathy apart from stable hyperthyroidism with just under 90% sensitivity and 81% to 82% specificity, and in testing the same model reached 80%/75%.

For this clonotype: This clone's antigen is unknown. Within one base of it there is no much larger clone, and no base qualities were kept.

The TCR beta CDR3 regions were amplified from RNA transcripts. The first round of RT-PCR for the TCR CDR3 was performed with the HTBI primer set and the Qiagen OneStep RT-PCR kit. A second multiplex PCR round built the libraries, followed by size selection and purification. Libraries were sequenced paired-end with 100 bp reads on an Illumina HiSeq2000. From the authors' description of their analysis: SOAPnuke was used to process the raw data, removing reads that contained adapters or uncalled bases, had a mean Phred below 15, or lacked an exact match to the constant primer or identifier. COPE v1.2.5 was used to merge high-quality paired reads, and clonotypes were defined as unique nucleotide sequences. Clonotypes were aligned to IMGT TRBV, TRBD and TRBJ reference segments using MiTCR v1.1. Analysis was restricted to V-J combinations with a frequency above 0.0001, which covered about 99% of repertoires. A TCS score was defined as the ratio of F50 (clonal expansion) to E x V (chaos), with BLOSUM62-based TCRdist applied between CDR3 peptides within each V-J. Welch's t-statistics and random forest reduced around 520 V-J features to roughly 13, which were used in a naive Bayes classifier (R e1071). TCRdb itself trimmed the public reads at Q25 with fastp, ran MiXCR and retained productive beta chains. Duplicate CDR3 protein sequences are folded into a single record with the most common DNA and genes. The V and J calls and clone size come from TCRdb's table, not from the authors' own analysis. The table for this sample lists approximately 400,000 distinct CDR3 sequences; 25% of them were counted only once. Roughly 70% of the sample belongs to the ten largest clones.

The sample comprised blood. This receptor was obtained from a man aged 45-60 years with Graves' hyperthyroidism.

The CDR3 protein is CASSFFPGVGQNYGYTF. The DNA sequence is given as TGTGCCAGCAGTTTTTTCCCGGGGGTCGGACAGAACTATGGCTACACCTTC. The sequence is built from TRBV11-3 and TRBJ1-2; D gene: possibly TRBD1, on 6 matching bases. CDR3 length: 17 amino acids, cysteine to phenylalanine. The retained sequence is limited to the CDR3, 51 bases, with the frame set at the first base. CDR1 and CDR2 are drawn from the germline V gene: SGHNT, YENEEA. V is clipped by 6 bases and J by 2 bases, and the sequence between their germline boundaries is 22 bases long.